Listed here are 3 T cell receptor beta chains from one sample, sequenced in a study of T cells expressing NK-cell markers. From its re-call of the 5' RACE reads, TCRdb lists each CDR3 protein once, without DNA. Its table records about 550,000 distinct CDR3 sequences. Source material: blood T cells: a sorted CD56 or NKG2C T cell subset, CD4+ or CD8+ T cells, or bulk PBMC T cells (not recorded which). These receptors all come from a man between 18 and 29 years old in good health.

The J gene is TRBJ2-3, the V gene TRBV12-3 or TRBV12-4. The CDR3 consists of 15 residues. The CDR3 loop reads CASTQMGLAQDTQYF.

The chain links TRBV5-1 to TRBJ2-2; TCRdb picks TRBD2, but there is no DNA to check that call. Germline assignment: CDR1 SGHRS and CDR2 YFSETQ. This CDR3 spans 16 amino acids. The CDR3 is CASSLAGRGDTGELFF.

V and J are TRBV21-1 and TRBJ2-3; TCRdb calls TRBD1, which cannot be checked without DNA. TRBV21-1 is annotated as a pseudogene. The CDR3 covers 14 residues. This chain's CDR3 is CASSKDRGLDTQYF.